These T cell receptor beta chains were read from a single sample in a study of blood T cell repertoires in COVID-19. Libraries were prepared by immunoSEQ multiplex PCR; TCRdb keeps only in-frame clonotypes and omits some of them. There are approximately 230,000 clones in the sample; under 90% occur only once, and roughly a sixth lies in the top ten. The specimen was PBMCs or T cells enriched from blood (not recorded which). All receptors come from a man aged 18 to 30 who had recovered from COVID-19. The CDR3 runs from the conserved cysteine through the conserved F or W. Each record gives: J gene, V gene, D gene, clone size, CDR3 protein, CDR3 DNA. The D gene is left open where the match is weak. Clone size is given for some rows only: seen once, a few or many times, or a class if the clone is expanded.

j_call: TRBJ1-4
v_call: TRBV28
d_call: TRBD1
clone_size: once
cdr3_aa: CASREDTGASEKLFF
cdr3_nt: TGTGCCAGTAGGGAAGATACAGGGGCCTCAGAAAAACTGTTTTTT

j_call: TRBJ2-1
v_call: TRBV19
d_call: NA
clone_size: NA
cdr3_aa: CASSIQQGLSYNEQFF
cdr3_nt: TGTGCCAGTAGTATACAACAGGGACTATCCTACAATGAGCAGTTCTTC

j_call: TRBJ1-5
v_call: TRBV2
d_call: TRBD1
clone_size: few
cdr3_aa: CAGGDRSGQPQHF
cdr3_nt: TGTGCCGGGGGGGACAGGTCAGGGCAGCCCCAGCATTTT

j_call: TRBJ2-7
v_call: TRBV13
d_call: NA
clone_size: NA
cdr3_aa: CASSRNRGGNSYEQYF
cdr3_nt: TGTGCCAGCAGCCGAAACAGGGGGGGGAACTCCTACGAGCAGTACTTC

j_call: TRBJ2-3
v_call: TRBV11-3
d_call: NA
clone_size: NA
cdr3_aa: CASSFADTQYF
cdr3_nt: TGTGCCAGCAGCTTTGCGGATACGCAGTATTTT

j_call: TRBJ1-6
v_call: TRBV5-4
d_call: NA
clone_size: few
cdr3_aa: CATQENSPLHF
cdr3_nt: TGTGCCACACAGGAAAATTCACCCCTCCACTTT

j_call: TRBJ2-5
v_call: TRBV6-5
d_call: NA
clone_size: NA
cdr3_aa: CATRYQETQYF
cdr3_nt: TGTGCCACCCGGTACCAAGAGACCCAGTACTTC

j_call: TRBJ1-1
v_call: TRBV29-1
d_call: NA
clone_size: NA
cdr3_aa: CSARGDGYEAFF
cdr3_nt: TGCAGCGCCCGCGGGGACGGCTATGAAGCTTTCTTT

j_call: TRBJ2-5
v_call: TRBV19
d_call: TRBD1
clone_size: NA
cdr3_aa: CASSRQGARGQETQYF
cdr3_nt: TGTGCCAGTAGTAGACAGGGGGCGCGGGGACAAGAGACCCAGTACTTC

j_call: TRBJ1-1
v_call: TRBV5-1
d_call: NA
clone_size: NA
cdr3_aa: CASSLTPGQLEDTEAFF
cdr3_nt: TGCGCCAGCAGCTTGACACCGGGACAATTGGAGGACACTGAAGCTTTCTTT

j_call: TRBJ2-1
v_call: TRBV11-3
d_call: NA
clone_size: NA
cdr3_aa: CASSLGGLSALYNEQFF
cdr3_nt: TGTGCCAGCAGCTTAGGCGGCCTAAGCGCCCTCTACAATGAGCAGTTCTTC

j_call: TRBJ1-3
v_call: TRBV18
d_call: NA
clone_size: once
cdr3_aa: CASSPKTEVGNTIYF
cdr3_nt: TGTGCCAGCTCACCTAAGACGGAGGTGGGAAACACCATATATTTT

j_call: TRBJ1-2
v_call: TRBV3-1/TRBV3-2
d_call: TRBD1
clone_size: NA
cdr3_aa: CASSPTGGSNYGYTF
cdr3_nt: TGTGCCAGCAGCCCGACAGGGGGAAGTAACTATGGCTACACCTTC

j_call: TRBJ2-3
v_call: TRBV3-1/TRBV3-2
d_call: TRBD2
clone_size: NA
cdr3_aa: CASSQPIRGSGTDTQYF
cdr3_nt: TGTGCCAGCAGCCAACCGATCCGCGGGAGCGGCACAGATACGCAGTATTTT

j_call: TRBJ2-1
v_call: TRBV5-6
d_call: TRBD2
clone_size: many
cdr3_aa: CASSLPGLVRAQFF
cdr3_nt: TGTGCCAGCAGCCTTCCGGGACTAGTGAGGGCCCAGTTCTTC

j_call: TRBJ2-1
v_call: TRBV13
d_call: TRBD2
clone_size: NA
cdr3_aa: CASSSSGGFNEQFF
cdr3_nt: TGTGCCAGCAGCTCTAGCGGGGGTTTCAATGAGCAGTTCTTC

j_call: TRBJ2-7
v_call: TRBV7-9
d_call: TRBD1
clone_size: NA
cdr3_aa: CASSLSGQGSYEQYF
cdr3_nt: TGTGCCAGCAGCTTATCGGGACAGGGTTCCTACGAGCAGTACTTC

j_call: TRBJ1-1
v_call: TRBV30
d_call: NA
clone_size: once
cdr3_aa: CAWEDMNTEAFF
cdr3_nt: TGTGCCTGGGAGGACATGAACACTGAAGCTTTCTTT

j_call: TRBJ2-5
v_call: TRBV24-1
d_call: TRBD1
clone_size: NA
cdr3_aa: CATSDTGQQETQYF
cdr3_nt: TGTGCCACCAGTGATACGGGACAGCAAGAGACCCAGTACTTC

j_call: TRBJ1-4
v_call: TRBV6-1
d_call: NA
clone_size: NA
cdr3_aa: CASSETGSTNEKLFF
cdr3_nt: TGTGCCAGCAGTGAAACAGGATCAACTAATGAAAAACTGTTTTTT

j_call: TRBJ1-1
v_call: TRBV2
d_call: NA
clone_size: NA
cdr3_aa: CASKSETGDTEAFF
cdr3_nt: TGTGCCAGCAAATCCGAGACAGGAGACACTGAAGCTTTCTTT

j_call: TRBJ2-4
v_call: TRBV5-1
d_call: NA
clone_size: NA
cdr3_aa: CASSLEGVDKNIQYF
cdr3_nt: TGCGCCAGCAGCTTGGAAGGGGTGGACAAAAACATTCAGTACTTC

j_call: TRBJ1-6
v_call: TRBV2
d_call: NA
clone_size: once
cdr3_aa: CATQTANSYNSPLHF
cdr3_nt: TGTGCCACCCAGACAGCGAACTCCTATAATTCACCCCTCCACTTT

j_call: TRBJ2-7
v_call: TRBV15
d_call: TRBD2
clone_size: NA
cdr3_aa: CATSPRLAGSYEQYF
cdr3_nt: TGTGCCACCAGCCCCCGACTAGCGGGATCCTACGAGCAGTACTTC

j_call: TRBJ1-5
v_call: TRBV18
d_call: NA
clone_size: once
cdr3_aa: CASSPQRDNQPQHF
cdr3_nt: TGTGCCAGCTCACCACAAAGAGATAATCAGCCCCAGCATTTT

j_call: TRBJ2-3
v_call: TRBV7-2
d_call: TRBD2
clone_size: NA
cdr3_aa: CASSLVPGTSGRASDTQYF
cdr3_nt: TGTGCCAGCAGCTTAGTCCCTGGGACTAGCGGGAGGGCCTCAGATACGCAGTATTTT

j_call: TRBJ1-5
v_call: TRBV24-1
d_call: NA
clone_size: NA
cdr3_aa: CATPWGVSNQPQHF
cdr3_nt: TGTGCCACCCCCTGGGGGGTGAGCAATCAGCCCCAGCATTTT

j_call: TRBJ2-2
v_call: TRBV3-1/TRBV3-2
d_call: TRBD2
clone_size: NA
cdr3_aa: CASSQVAGDHTGELFF
cdr3_nt: TGTGCCAGCAGCCAAGTAGCGGGAGATCACACCGGGGAGCTGTTTTTT

j_call: TRBJ2-7
v_call: TRBV19
d_call: NA
clone_size: NA
cdr3_aa: CATGKDETYEQYF
cdr3_nt: TGTGCCACCGGGAAAGATGAAACCTACGAGCAGTACTTC

j_call: TRBJ2-4
v_call: TRBV6-5
d_call: NA
clone_size: NA
cdr3_aa: CASSMTIAKNIQYF
cdr3_nt: TGTGCCAGCAGTATGACAATAGCCAAAAACATTCAGTACTTC

j_call: TRBJ2-5
v_call: TRBV24-1
d_call: NA
clone_size: NA
cdr3_aa: CATSTLTQGRGSETQYF
cdr3_nt: TGTGCCACCAGCACCCTCACACAGGGTAGAGGGTCGGAGACCCAGTACTTC

j_call: TRBJ1-4
v_call: TRBV7-9
d_call: TRBD1
clone_size: NA
cdr3_aa: CASSSTGQGAEKLFF
cdr3_nt: TGTGCCAGCAGCTCAACAGGACAGGGGGCAGAAAAACTGTTTTTT

j_call: TRBJ2-3
v_call: TRBV12-2
d_call: NA
clone_size: NA
cdr3_aa: CASRLGGGVDTQYF
cdr3_nt: TGTGCAAGTCGCTTAGGAGGAGGTGTTGATACGCAGTATTTT

j_call: TRBJ2-3
v_call: TRBV13
d_call: NA
clone_size: NA
cdr3_aa: CASKTGEDPDTQYF
cdr3_nt: TGTGCCAGCAAGACGGGAGAGGATCCAGATACGCAGTATTTT

j_call: TRBJ1-1
v_call: TRBV18
d_call: NA
clone_size: NA
cdr3_aa: CASSAGGNTEAFF
cdr3_nt: TGTGCCAGCTCAGCCGGGGGGAACACTGAAGCTTTCTTT

j_call: TRBJ2-3
v_call: TRBV5-1
d_call: TRBD2
clone_size: NA
cdr3_aa: CASSLDSGSFADTQYF
cdr3_nt: TGCGCCAGCAGCTTGGATAGCGGGAGTTTCGCAGATACGCAGTATTTT

j_call: TRBJ1-2
v_call: TRBV7-9
d_call: NA
clone_size: NA
cdr3_aa: CASSSYHGYTF
cdr3_nt: TGTGCCAGCAGCTCCTATCACGGCTACACCTTC

j_call: TRBJ2-7
v_call: TRBV4-1
d_call: TRBD2
clone_size: NA
cdr3_aa: CASSQEALAGGPGSSYEQYF
cdr3_nt: TGCGCCAGCAGCCAAGAAGCACTAGCGGGGGGTCCTGGTAGCTCCTACGAGCAGTACTTC

j_call: TRBJ2-7
v_call: TRBV7-6
d_call: NA
clone_size: few
cdr3_aa: CASSPLGQAIVLYEQYF
cdr3_nt: TGTGCCAGCAGCCCCCTGGGGCAGGCTATAGTTCTCTACGAGCAGTACTTC

j_call: TRBJ2-7
v_call: TRBV4-2
d_call: TRBD2
clone_size: NA
cdr3_aa: CASSRGLADYEQYF
cdr3_nt: TGTGCCAGCAGCCGAGGACTAGCGGATTACGAGCAGTACTTC

j_call: TRBJ2-1
v_call: TRBV7-7
d_call: NA
clone_size: NA
cdr3_aa: CASSLELAGEQFF
cdr3_nt: TGTGCTAGCAGCTTAGAACTAGCTGGTGAGCAGTTCTTC

j_call: TRBJ2-1
v_call: TRBV27
d_call: TRBD2
clone_size: NA
cdr3_aa: CASSIGTSGPYNEQFF
cdr3_nt: TGTGCCAGCAGTATTGGGACTAGCGGGCCATACAATGAGCAGTTCTTC

j_call: TRBJ1-1
v_call: TRBV7-2
d_call: NA
clone_size: NA
cdr3_aa: CASSLWASMNTEAFF
cdr3_nt: TGTGCCAGCAGCTTATGGGCATCCATGAACACTGAAGCTTTCTTT

j_call: TRBJ1-1
v_call: TRBV30
d_call: NA
clone_size: NA
cdr3_aa: CACKIDINTTNTEAFF
cdr3_nt: TGTGCCTGCAAAATCGACATTAATACGACGAACACTGAAGCTTTCTTT

j_call: TRBJ1-4
v_call: TRBV18
d_call: TRBD1
clone_size: NA
cdr3_aa: CASSRQGGEKLFF
cdr3_nt: TGTGCCAGCTCACGACAGGGAGGTGAAAAACTGTTTTTT

j_call: TRBJ1-2
v_call: TRBV15
d_call: NA
clone_size: once
cdr3_aa: CATSRDRLSYGYTF
cdr3_nt: TGTGCCACCAGCAGAGATCGACTTAGCTATGGCTACACCTTC

j_call: TRBJ1-4
v_call: TRBV28
d_call: NA
clone_size: NA
cdr3_aa: CASSPAGRDTEKLFF
cdr3_nt: TGTGCCAGCAGCCCTGCGGGCAGGGACACCGAAAAACTGTTTTTT

j_call: TRBJ1-1
v_call: TRBV7-8
d_call: NA
clone_size: NA
cdr3_aa: CASSFNRVDTEAFF
cdr3_nt: TGTGCCAGCAGCTTCAACAGGGTTGACACTGAAGCTTTCTTT

j_call: TRBJ1-2
v_call: TRBV5-1
d_call: NA
clone_size: once
cdr3_aa: CASSLEISSYGYTF
cdr3_nt: TGCGCCAGCAGCTTGGAAATCTCTAGCTATGGCTACACCTTC

j_call: TRBJ2-5
v_call: TRBV10-3
d_call: NA
clone_size: NA
cdr3_aa: CAISESKEGLETQYF
cdr3_nt: TGTGCCATCAGTGAAAGCAAGGAGGGCCTAGAGACCCAGTACTTC

j_call: TRBJ2-1
v_call: TRBV27
d_call: NA
clone_size: NA
cdr3_aa: CASSFLSFNEQFF
cdr3_nt: TGTGCCAGCAGTTTTCTCTCGTTCAATGAGCAGTTCTTC

j_call: TRBJ2-2
v_call: TRBV7-9
d_call: NA
clone_size: NA
cdr3_aa: CASSSARNTGELFF
cdr3_nt: TGTGCCAGCAGCTCAGCTAGAAACACCGGGGAGCTGTTTTTT

j_call: TRBJ1-2
v_call: TRBV12-3/TRBV12-4
d_call: NA
clone_size: NA
cdr3_aa: CASSRQNYGYTF
cdr3_nt: TGTGCCAGCAGTCGACAGAACTATGGCTACACCTTC

j_call: TRBJ2-7
v_call: TRBV5-1
d_call: NA
clone_size: NA
cdr3_aa: CASSSAQVTYEQYF
cdr3_nt: TGCGCCAGCAGCTCGGCACAGGTCACCTACGAGCAGTACTTC

j_call: TRBJ1-1
v_call: TRBV5-6
d_call: NA
clone_size: NA
cdr3_aa: CASSLSGDLNTEAFF
cdr3_nt: TGTGCCAGCAGCTTGTCGGGAGACTTGAACACTGAAGCTTTCTTT

j_call: TRBJ1-1
v_call: TRBV6-5
d_call: NA
clone_size: few
cdr3_aa: CASSPQGTTEAFF
cdr3_nt: TGTGCCAGCAGCCCCCAGGGCACCACTGAAGCTTTCTTT

j_call: TRBJ2-7
v_call: TRBV27
d_call: TRBD1
clone_size: once
cdr3_aa: CASSTTGAHEQYF
cdr3_nt: TGTGCCAGCAGTACGACAGGGGCCCACGAGCAGTACTTC

j_call: TRBJ2-3
v_call: TRBV12-3/TRBV12-4
d_call: NA
clone_size: NA
cdr3_aa: CASSPGFPDTQYF
cdr3_nt: TGTGCCAGCAGTCCAGGGTTTCCAGATACGCAGTATTTT

j_call: TRBJ1-1
v_call: TRBV29-1
d_call: TRBD1
clone_size: NA
cdr3_aa: CSARTGYTEAFF
cdr3_nt: TGCAGCGCCAGGACAGGATACACTGAAGCTTTCTTT